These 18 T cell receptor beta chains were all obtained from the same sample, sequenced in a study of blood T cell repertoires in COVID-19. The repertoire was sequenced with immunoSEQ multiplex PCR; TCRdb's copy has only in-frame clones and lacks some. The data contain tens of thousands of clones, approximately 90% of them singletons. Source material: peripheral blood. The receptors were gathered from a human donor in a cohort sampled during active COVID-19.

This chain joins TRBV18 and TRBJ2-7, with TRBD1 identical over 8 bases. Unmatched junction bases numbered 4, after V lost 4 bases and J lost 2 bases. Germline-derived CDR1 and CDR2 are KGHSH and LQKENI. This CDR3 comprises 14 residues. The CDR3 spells CASSLGQEAYEQYF. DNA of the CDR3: TGTGCCAGCTCACTGGGACAGGAGGCCTACGAGCAGTACTTC.

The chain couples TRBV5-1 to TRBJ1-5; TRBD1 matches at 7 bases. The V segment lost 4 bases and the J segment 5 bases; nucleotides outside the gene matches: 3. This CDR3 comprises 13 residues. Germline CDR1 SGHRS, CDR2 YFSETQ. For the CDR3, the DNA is TGCGCCAGCAGCGGAGGGACAGATCAGCCCCAGCATTTT. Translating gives CASSGGTDQPQHF.

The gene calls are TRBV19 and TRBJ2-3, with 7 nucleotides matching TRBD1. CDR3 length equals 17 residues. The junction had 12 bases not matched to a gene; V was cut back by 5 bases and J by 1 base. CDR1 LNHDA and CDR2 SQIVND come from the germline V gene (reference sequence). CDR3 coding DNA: TGTGCCAGTAGTGCCCAAACAGGGGTCGTTGGCACAGATACGCAGTATTTT. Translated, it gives CASSAQTGVVGTDTQYF.

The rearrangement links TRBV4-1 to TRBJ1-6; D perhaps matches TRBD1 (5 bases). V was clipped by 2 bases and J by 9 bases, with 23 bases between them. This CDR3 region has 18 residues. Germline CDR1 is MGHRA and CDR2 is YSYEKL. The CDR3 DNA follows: TGCGCCAGCAGCCAAACCTTGACCTCGGACACCTGGATTTCACCCCTCCACTTT. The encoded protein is CASSQTLTSDTWISPLHF.

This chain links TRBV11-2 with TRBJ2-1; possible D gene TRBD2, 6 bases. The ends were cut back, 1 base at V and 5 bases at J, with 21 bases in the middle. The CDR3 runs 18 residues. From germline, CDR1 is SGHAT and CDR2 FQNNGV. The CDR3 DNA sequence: TGTGCCAGCAGCTTAGTTATCCTAGCGCGACCACGCAACAATGAGCAGTTCTTC. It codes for CASSLVILARPRNNEQFF.

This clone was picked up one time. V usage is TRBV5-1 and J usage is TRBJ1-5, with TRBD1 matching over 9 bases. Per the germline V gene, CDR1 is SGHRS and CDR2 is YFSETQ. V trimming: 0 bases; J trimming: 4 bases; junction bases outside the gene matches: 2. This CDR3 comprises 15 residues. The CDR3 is CASSLGTGENQPQHF. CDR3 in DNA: TGCGCCAGCAGCTTGGGGACAGGGGAAAATCAGCCCCAGCATTTT. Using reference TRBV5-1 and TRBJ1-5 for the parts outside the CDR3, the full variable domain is KAGVTQTPRYLIKTRGQQVTLSCSPISGHRSVSWYQQTPGQGLQFLFEYFSETQRNKGNFPGRFSGRQFSNSRSEMNVSTLELGDSALYLCASSLGTGENQPQHFGDGTRLSIL.

The CDR3 coding sequence is TGCAGCGTGACCGGGACAGGGTTTGATGGCTACACCTTC. Translated, it gives CSVTGTGFDGYTF. The chain uses TRBV29-1 and TRBJ1-2; 9 nucleotides align to TRBD1. Per germline, CDR1 SQVTM and CDR2 ANQGSEA. This CDR3 spans 13 amino acids. Trimming removed 6 bases from V and 6 bases from J; junction bases left unmatched: 8.

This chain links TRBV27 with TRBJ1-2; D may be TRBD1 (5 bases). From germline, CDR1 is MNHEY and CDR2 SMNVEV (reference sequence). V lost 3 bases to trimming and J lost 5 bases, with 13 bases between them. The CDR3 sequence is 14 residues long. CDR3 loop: CASSFGAGKYGYTF. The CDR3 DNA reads TGTGCCAGCAGTTTTGGAGCAGGGAAGTATGGCTACACCTTC.

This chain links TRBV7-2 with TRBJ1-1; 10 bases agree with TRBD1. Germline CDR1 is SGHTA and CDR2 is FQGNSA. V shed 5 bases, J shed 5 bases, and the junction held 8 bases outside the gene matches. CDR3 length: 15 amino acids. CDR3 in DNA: TGTGCCAGCAGCCAAGATGGGACAGGGGAAACTGAAGCTTTCTTT. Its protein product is CASSQDGTGETEAFF.

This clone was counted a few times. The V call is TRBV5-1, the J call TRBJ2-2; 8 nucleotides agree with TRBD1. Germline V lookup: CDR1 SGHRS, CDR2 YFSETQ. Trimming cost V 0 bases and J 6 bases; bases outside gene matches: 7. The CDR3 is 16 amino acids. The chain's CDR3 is CASSLDRGFHPGELFF. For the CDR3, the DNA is TGCGCCAGCAGCTTGGACAGGGGGTTTCACCCCGGGGAGCTGTTTTTT.

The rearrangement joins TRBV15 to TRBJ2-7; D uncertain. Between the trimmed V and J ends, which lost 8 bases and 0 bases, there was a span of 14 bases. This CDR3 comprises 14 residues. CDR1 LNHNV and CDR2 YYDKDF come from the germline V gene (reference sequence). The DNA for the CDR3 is TGTGCCACCTCGGCCGACACTGACTCCTACGAGCAGTACTTC. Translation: CATSADTDSYEQYF. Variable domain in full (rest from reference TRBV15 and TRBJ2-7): DAMVIQNPRYQVTQFGKPVTLSCSQTLNHNVMYWYQQKSSQAPKLLFHYYDKDFNNEADTPDNFQSRRPNTSFCFLDIRSPGLGDTAMYLCATSADTDSYEQYFGPGTRLTVT.

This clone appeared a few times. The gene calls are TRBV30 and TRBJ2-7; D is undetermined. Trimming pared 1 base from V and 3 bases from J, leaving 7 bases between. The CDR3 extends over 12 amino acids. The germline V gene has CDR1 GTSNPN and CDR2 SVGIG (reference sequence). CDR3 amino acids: CAWSERSYEQYF. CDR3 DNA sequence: TGTGCCTGGAGTGAGCGCAGCTACGAGCAGTACTTC.

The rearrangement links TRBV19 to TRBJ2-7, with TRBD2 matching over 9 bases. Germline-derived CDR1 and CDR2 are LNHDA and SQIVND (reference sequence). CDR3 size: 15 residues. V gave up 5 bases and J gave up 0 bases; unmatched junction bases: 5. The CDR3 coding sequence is TGTGCCAGTAGTGTCTCACTAGCGGGCTCCTACGAGCAGTACTTC. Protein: CASSVSLAGSYEQYF.

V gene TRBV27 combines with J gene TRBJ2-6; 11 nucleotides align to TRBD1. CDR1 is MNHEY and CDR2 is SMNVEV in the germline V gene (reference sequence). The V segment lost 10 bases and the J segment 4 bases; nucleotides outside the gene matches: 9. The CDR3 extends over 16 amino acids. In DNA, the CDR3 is TGTGCCACTCGGGACAGGGGGGGGATCGGGGCCAACGTCCTGACTTTC. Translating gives CATRDRGGIGANVLTF.

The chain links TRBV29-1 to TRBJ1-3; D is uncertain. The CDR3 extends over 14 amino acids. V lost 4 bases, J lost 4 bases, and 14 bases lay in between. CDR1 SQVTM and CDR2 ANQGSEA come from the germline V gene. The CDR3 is CSVGPAGVGNTIYF. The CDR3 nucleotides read TGCAGCGTTGGACCTGCTGGAGTAGGAAACACCATATATTTT.

CDR3 sequence: CASSLRGTSYTTYNEQFF. The CDR3 DNA reads as TGCGCCAGCAGCCTTCGGGGGACTAGCTACACAACCTACAATGAGCAGTTCTTC. V is TRBV4-1 and J is TRBJ2-1, with 9 bases identical to TRBD2. CDR1 and CDR2 from the germline V gene are MGHRA and YSYEKL. V trimming: 4 bases; J trimming: 2 bases; junction bases outside the gene matches: 12. The CDR3 totals 18 residues.

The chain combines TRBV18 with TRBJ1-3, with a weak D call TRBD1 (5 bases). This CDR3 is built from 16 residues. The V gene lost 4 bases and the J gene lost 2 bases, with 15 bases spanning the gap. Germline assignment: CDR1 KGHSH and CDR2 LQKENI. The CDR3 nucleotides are TGTGCCAGCTCACGGTTACGGGGGGGACCTGGAAACACCATATATTTT. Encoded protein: CASSRLRGGPGNTIYF.

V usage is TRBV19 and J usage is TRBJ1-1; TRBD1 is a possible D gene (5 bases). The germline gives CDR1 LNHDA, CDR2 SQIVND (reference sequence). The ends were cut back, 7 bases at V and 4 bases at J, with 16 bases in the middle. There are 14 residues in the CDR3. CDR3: CASTDTGWGTEAFF. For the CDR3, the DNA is TGTGCCAGTACCGACACAGGCTGGGGCACTGAAGCTTTCTTT.